These 8 T cell receptor beta chains were sequenced from one sample in a study of CXCR3 chemokines and chemotherapy response in bladder cancer. TCRdb called the PCR reads again in MiXCR, with one record for every CDR3 protein. The repertoire has a few thousand distinct CDR3 sequences, approximately 7.4% of them found once; the top ten carry roughly 30%. Sample collection was performed from a patient whose treatment included neoadjuvant chemotherapy. The receptors originated from a human donor with bladder cancer that responded to neoadjuvant chemotherapy.

This clonotype was detected ten times or more. The V gene is TRBV18, the J gene TRBJ1-3, with D perhaps TRBD1 (5 bases). Germline CDR1 reads KGHSH; CDR2 reads LQKENI. The CDR3 length is 17 residues. V was shortened by 0 bases and J by 0 bases, with 12 bases between the two germline ends. The CDR3: CASSPPEKGSSGNTIYF. Here the CDR3 DNA reads TGTGCCAGCTCACCACCGGAGAAGGGGAGCTCTGGAAACACCATATATTTT.

This clonotype occurred many times. The chain has TRBV6-1 and TRBJ2-7; no reliable D call. Trimming took 6 bases from V and 5 from J, leaving 11 bases between them. The CDR3 covers 12 residues. The germline V gene encodes CDR1 MNHNS and CDR2 SASEGT. CDR3 protein: CASSATWHEQYF. DNA for the CDR3: TGTGCCAGCAGCGCGACATGGCACGAGCAGTACTTC.

Within the sample, this clonotype is medium-sized (0.01 to 0.1%). The chain couples TRBV7-2 to TRBJ2-7, with TRBD2 as a possible D gene (6 bases). The CDR3 consists of 16 residues. The germline gives CDR1 SGHTA, CDR2 FQGNSA. Deletions cut 1 base from V and 0 bases from J, with 13 bases between. The CDR3 region has the DNA TGTGCCAGCAGCTTAGTCGGCGGGGAGAGCTCCTACGAGCAGTACTTC. Encoded protein: CASSLVGGESSYEQYF.

This clonotype qualifies as medium-sized. The chain is built from TRBV19 and TRBJ2-1; 10 bases fit TRBD2. CDR1 is LNHDA, CDR2 SQIVND, per germline (reference sequence). V was pared by 3 bases and J by 7 bases, with 6 bases of the junction left unmatched. CDR3 size: 15 residues. The CDR3 spells CASSILAGAINEQFF. The DNA for the CDR3 is TGTGCCAGTAGTATCCTAGCGGGAGCGATTAATGAGCAGTTCTTC.

This clonotype was recorded a few times. The V and J genes are TRBV19 and TRBJ2-5; 7 bases line up with TRBD1. The J segment lost 1 base and the V segment lost 5 bases, leaving 7 bases of the junction unmatched. Germline CDR1 reads LNHDA; CDR2 reads SQIVND (reference sequence). This CDR3 is built from 15 residues. CDR3 loop: CASSPWTGLQETQYF. Written as DNA, the CDR3 is TGTGCCAGTAGTCCGTGGACAGGCCTCCAAGAGACCCAGTACTTC.

This clonotype has just a few counts. The chain joins TRBV5-6 to TRBJ2-2; TRBD2 agrees at 9 bases. V shed 7 bases, J shed 11 bases, and the junction held 9 bases outside the gene matches. Germline V gene data show CDR1 as SGHDT and CDR2 as YYEEEE. CDR3 length: 13 amino acids. CDR3 residues: CASRLAAHFELFF. CDR3 nucleotide sequence: TGTGCCAGCCGACTAGCGGCACATTTTGAGCTGTTTTTT.

Concerning this clonotype itself: This may arise from a read error, as a much more abundant clone is one base away. The CDR3 DNA sequence: TGTGTCAGTAGCCCAGTCCGGGGTCCGGGGCAGCCCCAGCATTTT. As protein: CVSSPVRGPGQPQHF. The rearrangement links TRBV19 to TRBJ1-5; the D is unclear. The CDR3 totals 15 residues. CDR1 is LNHDA, CDR2 SQIVND, per germline (reference sequence).

This clonotype was observed a few times. The V and J genes are TRBV10-3 and TRBJ2-1; possibly TRBD1 or TRBD2 for D (5 bases each). Germline V gives CDR1 ENHRY, CDR2 SYGVKD. The CDR3 has 12 amino acids. The ends were cut back, 6 bases at V and 8 bases at J, with 11 bases in the middle. CDR3 DNA: TGTGCCATCAGGGCAGGGACCCATGAGCAGTTCTTC. Protein product: CAIRAGTHEQFF.